This TCR beta chain was obtained from a study of cytomegalovirus exposure and HLA in healthy donors. Study-level findings and limits: Sequence variants that were highly shared formed a cluster that was likely a sequencing artifact. In vitro work confirmed that a few CMV-associated chains recognize CMV antigens. Later analysis revealed greater clonal expansion in HLA-associated TCR beta chains than in equally common others.

A word on this clone: The target antigen is unknown.

Both 60 Vbeta primers and 13 Jbeta primers went into the PCR. Here immunoSEQ multiplex PCR was the method, and the copy in TCRdb shows in-frame clones only, minus some. The listing contains tens of thousands of clones. The length of the CDR3 is 16 residues. The germline V and J ends were trimmed by 1 base and 5 bases, with 12 bases remaining between them. Germline V lookup: CDR1 SNHLY, CDR2 FYNNEI. The sample was PBMCs. This TCR was recovered from a male donor in good health and CMV-seropositive. This rearrangement joins TRBV2 to TRBJ1-6, with D tentatively TRBD1 (5 bases). The CDR3 region has the DNA TGTGCCAGCAGTGAAGGCGCGGGGCTTAATAATTCACCCCTCCACTTT. Encoded protein: CASSEGAGLNNSPLHF.